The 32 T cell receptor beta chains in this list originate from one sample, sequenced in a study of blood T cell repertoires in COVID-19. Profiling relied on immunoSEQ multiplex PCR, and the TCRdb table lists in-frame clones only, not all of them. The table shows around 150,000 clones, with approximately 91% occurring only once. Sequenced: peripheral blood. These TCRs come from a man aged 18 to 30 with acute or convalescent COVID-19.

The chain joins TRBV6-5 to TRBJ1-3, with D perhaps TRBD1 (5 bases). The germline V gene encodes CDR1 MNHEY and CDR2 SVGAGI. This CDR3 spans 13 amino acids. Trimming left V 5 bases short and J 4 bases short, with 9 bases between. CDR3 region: CASSIGAGNTIYF. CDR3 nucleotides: TGTGCCAGCAGTATAGGGGCCGGAAACACCATATATTTT.

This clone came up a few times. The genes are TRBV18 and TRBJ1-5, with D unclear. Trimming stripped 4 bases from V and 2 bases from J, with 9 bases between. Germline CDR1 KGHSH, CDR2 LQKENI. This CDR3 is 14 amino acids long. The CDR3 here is CASSRQVGNQPQHF. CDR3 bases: TGTGCCAGCTCACGCCAGGTAGGCAATCAGCCCCAGCATTTT.

As DNA, the CDR3 is TGTGCCAGCAGTTTGAGCGGGATGCCACACGAGCAGTACTTC. Its translation: CASSLSGMPHEQYF. The chain combines TRBV28 with TRBJ2-7, with 7 bases fitting TRBD2. Unmatched junction bases numbered 7, after V lost 3 bases and J lost 5 bases. Per the germline V gene, CDR1 is MDHEN and CDR2 is SYDVKM. The CDR3 extends over 14 amino acids.

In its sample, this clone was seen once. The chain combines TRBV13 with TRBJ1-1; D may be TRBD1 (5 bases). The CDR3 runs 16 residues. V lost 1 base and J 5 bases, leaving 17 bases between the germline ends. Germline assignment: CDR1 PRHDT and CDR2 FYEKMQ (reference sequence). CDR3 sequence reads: CASSLDRGEGLTEAFF. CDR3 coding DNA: TGTGCCAGCAGCTTAGATCGGGGGGAGGGGTTGACTGAAGCTTTCTTT. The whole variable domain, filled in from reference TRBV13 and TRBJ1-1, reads AAGVIQSPRHLIKEKRETATLKCYPIPRHDTVYWYQQGPGQDPQFLISFYEKMQSDKGSIPDRFSAQQFSDYHSELNMSSLELGDSALYFCASSLDRGEGLTEAFFGQGTRLTVV.

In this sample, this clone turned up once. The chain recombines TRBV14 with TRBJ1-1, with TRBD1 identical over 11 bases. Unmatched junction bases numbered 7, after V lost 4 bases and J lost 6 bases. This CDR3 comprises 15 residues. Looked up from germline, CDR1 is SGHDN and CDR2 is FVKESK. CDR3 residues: CASSLRLGQGAEAFF. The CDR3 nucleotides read TGTGCCAGCAGCCTCCGATTGGGACAGGGGGCTGAAGCTTTCTTT.

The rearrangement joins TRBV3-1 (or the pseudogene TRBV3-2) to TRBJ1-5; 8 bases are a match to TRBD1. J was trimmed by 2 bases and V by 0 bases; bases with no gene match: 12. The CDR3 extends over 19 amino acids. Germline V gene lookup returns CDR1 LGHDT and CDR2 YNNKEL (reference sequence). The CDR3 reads CASSQDPWTGRYGNQPQHF. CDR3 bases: TGTGCCAGCAGCCAAGATCCCTGGACAGGGAGGTATGGCAATCAGCCCCAGCATTTT.

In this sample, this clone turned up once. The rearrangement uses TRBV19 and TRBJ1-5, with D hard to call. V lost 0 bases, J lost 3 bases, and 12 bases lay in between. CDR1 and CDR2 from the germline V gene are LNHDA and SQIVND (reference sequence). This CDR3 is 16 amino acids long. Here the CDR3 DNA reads TGTGCCAGTAGTATAGAGGCCAGTCGCTCCAATCAGCCCCAGCATTTT. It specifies CASSIEASRSNQPQHF.

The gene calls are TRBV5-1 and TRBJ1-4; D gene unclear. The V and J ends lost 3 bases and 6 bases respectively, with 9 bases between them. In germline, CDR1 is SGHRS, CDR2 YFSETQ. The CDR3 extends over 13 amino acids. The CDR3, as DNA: TGCGCCAGCAGCTACGGTGAAGATGAAAAACTGTTTTTT. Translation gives CASSYGEDEKLFF.

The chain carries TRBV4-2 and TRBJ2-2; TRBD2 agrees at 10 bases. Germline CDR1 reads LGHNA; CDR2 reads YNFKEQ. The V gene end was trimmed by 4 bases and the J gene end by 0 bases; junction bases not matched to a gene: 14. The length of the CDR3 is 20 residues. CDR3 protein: CASSPRTSGRSGPNTGELFF. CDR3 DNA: TGTGCCAGCAGCCCCCGGACTAGCGGAAGGTCGGGACCGAACACCGGGGAGCTGTTTTTT.

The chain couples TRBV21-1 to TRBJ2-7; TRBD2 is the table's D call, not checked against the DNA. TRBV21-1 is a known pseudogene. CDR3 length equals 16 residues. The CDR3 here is CASSKSGTWRAYEQYF. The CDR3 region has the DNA TGTGCCAGCAGCAAGAGCGGAACCTGGAGGGCTTACGAGCAGTACTTC.

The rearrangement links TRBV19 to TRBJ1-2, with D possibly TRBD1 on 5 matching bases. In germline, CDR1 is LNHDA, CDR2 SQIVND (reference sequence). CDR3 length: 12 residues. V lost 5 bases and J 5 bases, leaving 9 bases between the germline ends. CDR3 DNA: TGTGCCAGTAGTGCCCGGGGGTATGGCTACACCTTC. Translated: CASSARGYGYTF.

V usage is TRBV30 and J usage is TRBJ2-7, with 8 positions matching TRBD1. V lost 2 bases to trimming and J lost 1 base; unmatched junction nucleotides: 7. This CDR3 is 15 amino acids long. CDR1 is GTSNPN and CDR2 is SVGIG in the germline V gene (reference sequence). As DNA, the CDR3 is TGTGCCTGGAGTTCACCTCGGACAGGGTCCTACGAGCAGTACTTC. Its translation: CAWSSPRTGSYEQYF.

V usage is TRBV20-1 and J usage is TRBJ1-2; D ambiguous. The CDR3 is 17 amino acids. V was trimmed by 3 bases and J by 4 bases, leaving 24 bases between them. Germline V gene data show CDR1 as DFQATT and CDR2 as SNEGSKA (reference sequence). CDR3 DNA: TGCAGTGCTAGTCTGAAAGGACTTTCCGGCCTCTTCTATGGCTACACCTTC. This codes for CSASLKGLSGLFYGYTF.

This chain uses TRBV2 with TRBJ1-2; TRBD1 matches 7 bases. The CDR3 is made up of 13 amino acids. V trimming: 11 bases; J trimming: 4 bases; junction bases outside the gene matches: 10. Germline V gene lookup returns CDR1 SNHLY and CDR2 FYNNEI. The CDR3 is CAGRQGFVYGYTF. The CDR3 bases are TGTGCCGGTCGACAGGGCTTTGTCTATGGCTACACCTTC.

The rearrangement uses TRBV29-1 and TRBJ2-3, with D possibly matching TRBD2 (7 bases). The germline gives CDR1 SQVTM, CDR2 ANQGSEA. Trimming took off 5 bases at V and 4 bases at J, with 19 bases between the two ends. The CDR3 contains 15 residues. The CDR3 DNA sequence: TGCAGCGTTTTGGGGGGGCCAGGGGATCCAGATACGCAGTATTTT. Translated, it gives CSVLGGPGDPDTQYF.

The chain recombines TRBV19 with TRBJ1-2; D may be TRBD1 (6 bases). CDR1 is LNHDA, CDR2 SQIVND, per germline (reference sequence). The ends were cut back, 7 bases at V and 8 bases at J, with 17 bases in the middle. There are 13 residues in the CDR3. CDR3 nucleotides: TGTGCCAGTACCATCAGGGGCGCGTGGGGCTACACCTTC. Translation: CASTIRGAWGYTF. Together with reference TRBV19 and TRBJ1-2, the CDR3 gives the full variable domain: DGGITQSPKYLFRKEGQNVTLSCEQNLNHDAMYWYRQDPGQGLRLIYYSQIVNDFQKGDIAEGYSVSREKKESFPLTVTSAQKNPTAFYLCASTIRGAWGYTFGSGTRLTVV.

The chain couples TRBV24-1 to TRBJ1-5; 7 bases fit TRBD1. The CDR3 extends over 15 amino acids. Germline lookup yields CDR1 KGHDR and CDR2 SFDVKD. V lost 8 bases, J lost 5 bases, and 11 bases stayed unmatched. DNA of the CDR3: TGTGCCACCACCTTAGGACGACAGGGTTATCAGCCCCAGCATTTT. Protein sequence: CATTLGRQGYQPQHF.

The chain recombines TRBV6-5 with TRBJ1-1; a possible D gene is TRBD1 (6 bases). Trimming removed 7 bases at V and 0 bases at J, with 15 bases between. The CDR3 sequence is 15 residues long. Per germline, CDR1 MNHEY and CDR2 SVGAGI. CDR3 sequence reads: CASTSLDRLNTEAFF. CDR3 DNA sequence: TGTGCCAGCACGAGCTTAGACAGGTTGAACACTGAAGCTTTCTTT.

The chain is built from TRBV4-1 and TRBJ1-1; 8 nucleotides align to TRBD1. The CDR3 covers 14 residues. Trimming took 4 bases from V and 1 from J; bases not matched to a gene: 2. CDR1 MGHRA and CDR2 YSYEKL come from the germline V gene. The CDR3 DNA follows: TGCGCCAGCAGCCCGGGACAGGCGAACACTGAAGCTTTCTTT. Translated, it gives CASSPGQANTEAFF.

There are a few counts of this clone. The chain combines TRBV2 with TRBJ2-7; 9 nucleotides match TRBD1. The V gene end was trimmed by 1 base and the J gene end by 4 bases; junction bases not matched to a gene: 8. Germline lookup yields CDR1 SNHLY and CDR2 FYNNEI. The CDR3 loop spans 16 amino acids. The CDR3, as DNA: TGTGCCAGCAGTGAAGAAAGGGCGGGACAGGGTTACGAGCAGTACTTC. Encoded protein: CASSEERAGQGYEQYF.

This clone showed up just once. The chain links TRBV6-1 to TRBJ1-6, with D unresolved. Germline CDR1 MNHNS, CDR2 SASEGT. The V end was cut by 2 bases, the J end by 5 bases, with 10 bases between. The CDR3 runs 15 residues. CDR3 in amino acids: CASSERQRNNSPLHF. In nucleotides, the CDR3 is TGTGCCAGCAGTGAACGGCAGAGGAATAATTCACCCCTCCACTTT.

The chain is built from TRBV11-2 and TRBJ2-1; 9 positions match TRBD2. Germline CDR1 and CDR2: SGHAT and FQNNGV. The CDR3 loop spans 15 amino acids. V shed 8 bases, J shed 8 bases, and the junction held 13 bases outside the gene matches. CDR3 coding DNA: TGTGCCAGCCGTGAGACTAGCGGTTTTGTATATGAGCAGTTCTTC. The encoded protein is CASRETSGFVYEQFF.

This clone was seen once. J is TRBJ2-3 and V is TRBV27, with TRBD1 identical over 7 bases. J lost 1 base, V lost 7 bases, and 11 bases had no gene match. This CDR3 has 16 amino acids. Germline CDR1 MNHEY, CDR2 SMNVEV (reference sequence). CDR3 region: CASTLFGTAGTDTQYF. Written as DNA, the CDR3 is TGTGCCAGCACCCTCTTCGGGACAGCTGGCACAGATACGCAGTATTTT.

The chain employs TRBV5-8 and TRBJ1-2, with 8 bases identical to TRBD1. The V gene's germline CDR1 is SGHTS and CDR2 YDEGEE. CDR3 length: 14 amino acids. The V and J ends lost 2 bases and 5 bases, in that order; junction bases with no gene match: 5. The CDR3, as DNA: TGTGCCAGCAGCTTCAGGACAGGGTCATATGGCTACACCTTC. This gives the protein CASSFRTGSYGYTF.

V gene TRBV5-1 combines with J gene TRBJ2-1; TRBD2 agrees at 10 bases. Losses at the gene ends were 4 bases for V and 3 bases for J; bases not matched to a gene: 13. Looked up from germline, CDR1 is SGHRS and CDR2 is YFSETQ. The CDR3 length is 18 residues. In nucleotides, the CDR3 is TGCGCCAGCAGCGCGCCGGGACTAGCGTTACGAAACTACAATGAGCAGTTCTTC. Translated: CASSAPGLALRNYNEQFF. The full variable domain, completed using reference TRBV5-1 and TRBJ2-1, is KAGVTQTPRYLIKTRGQQVTLSCSPISGHRSVSWYQQTPGQGLQFLFEYFSETQRNKGNFPGRFSGRQFSNSRSEMNVSTLELGDSALYLCASSAPGLALRNYNEQFFGPGTRLTVL.

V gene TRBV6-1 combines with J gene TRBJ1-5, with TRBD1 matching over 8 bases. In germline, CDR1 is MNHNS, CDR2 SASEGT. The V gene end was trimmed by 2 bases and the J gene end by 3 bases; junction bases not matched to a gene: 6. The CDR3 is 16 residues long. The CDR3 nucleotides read TGTGCCAGCAGTGAAAGGGGGACAGGCTTCAATCAGCCCCAGCATTTT. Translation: CASSERGTGFNQPQHF.

CDR3 bases: TGTGCCAGCAGCTCGCTAGCGGGAGGCACAGATACGCAGTATTTT. Its translation: CASSSLAGGTDTQYF. The chain links TRBV13 to TRBJ2-3, with 10 bases identical to TRBD2. CDR1 is PRHDT and CDR2 is FYEKMQ in the germline V gene (reference sequence). The J segment lost 1 base and the V segment lost 4 bases, leaving 2 bases of the junction unmatched. The CDR3 sequence is 15 residues long.

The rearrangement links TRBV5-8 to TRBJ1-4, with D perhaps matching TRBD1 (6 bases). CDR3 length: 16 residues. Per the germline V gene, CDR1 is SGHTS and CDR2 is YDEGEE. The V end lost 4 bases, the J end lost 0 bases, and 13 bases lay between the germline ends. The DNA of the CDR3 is TGTGCCAGCAGCCTTTGGGGGGGCCCAACTAATGAAAAACTGTTTTTT. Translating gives CASSLWGGPTNEKLFF.

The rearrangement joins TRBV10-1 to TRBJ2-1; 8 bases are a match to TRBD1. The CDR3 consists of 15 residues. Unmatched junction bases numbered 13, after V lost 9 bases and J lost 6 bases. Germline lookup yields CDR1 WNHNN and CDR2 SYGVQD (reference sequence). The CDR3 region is CARLRTGQGCNEQFF. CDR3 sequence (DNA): TGCGCCAGGCTCCGGACAGGGCAAGGATGCAATGAGCAGTTCTTC.

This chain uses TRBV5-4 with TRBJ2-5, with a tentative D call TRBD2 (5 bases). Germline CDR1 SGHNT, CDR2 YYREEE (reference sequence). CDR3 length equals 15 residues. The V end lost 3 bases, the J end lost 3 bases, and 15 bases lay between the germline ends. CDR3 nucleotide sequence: TGTGCCAGCAGCTCCTCGACTACGGCTAAAGAGACCCAGTACTTC. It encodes CASSSSTTAKETQYF.

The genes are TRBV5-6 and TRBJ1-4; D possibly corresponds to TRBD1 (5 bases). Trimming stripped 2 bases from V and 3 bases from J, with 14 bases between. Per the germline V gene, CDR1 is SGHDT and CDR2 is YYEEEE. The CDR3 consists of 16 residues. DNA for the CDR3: TGTGCCAGCAGCTTCAGCGGCGGGGCGTCTAATGAAAAACTGTTTTTT. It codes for CASSFSGGASNEKLFF.

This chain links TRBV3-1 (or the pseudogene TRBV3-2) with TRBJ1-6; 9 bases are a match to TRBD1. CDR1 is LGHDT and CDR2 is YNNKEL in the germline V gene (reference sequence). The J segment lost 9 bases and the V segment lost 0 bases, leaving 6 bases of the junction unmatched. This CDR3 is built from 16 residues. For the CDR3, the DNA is TGTGCCAGCAGCCAAGATCCGGGACAGGGATCTTCACCCCTCCACTTT. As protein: CASSQDPGQGSSPLHF.